This TCR beta chain derives from a study of blood T cell repertoires in COVID-19. As originally analysed: Researchers report that nucleated cell counts were estimated from reference gene primer amplification. The data were produced by immunoSEQ multiplex PCR, yet TCRdb's version contains in-frame clones alone and is incomplete. V, J and clone size are those of that table, while D and trimming were read from the DNA. The profile covers approximately 50,000 clones, with 90% appearing a single time and 3.9% taken by the ten largest. The CDR3 is made up of 15 amino acids. V lost 2 bases, J lost 5 bases, and 13 bases lay in between. From germline, CDR1 is KGHSH and CDR2 LQKENI.

What was sequenced was peripheral blood. The chain carries TRBV18 and TRBJ2-1; tentatively, D is TRBD2 (6 bases). The TCR comes from a human donor in a cohort sampled during active COVID-19. The CDR3 DNA reads TGTGCCAGCTCACCAACGGCTAGCGAGGACAATGAGCAGTTCTTC. It translates to CASSPTASEDNEQFF.